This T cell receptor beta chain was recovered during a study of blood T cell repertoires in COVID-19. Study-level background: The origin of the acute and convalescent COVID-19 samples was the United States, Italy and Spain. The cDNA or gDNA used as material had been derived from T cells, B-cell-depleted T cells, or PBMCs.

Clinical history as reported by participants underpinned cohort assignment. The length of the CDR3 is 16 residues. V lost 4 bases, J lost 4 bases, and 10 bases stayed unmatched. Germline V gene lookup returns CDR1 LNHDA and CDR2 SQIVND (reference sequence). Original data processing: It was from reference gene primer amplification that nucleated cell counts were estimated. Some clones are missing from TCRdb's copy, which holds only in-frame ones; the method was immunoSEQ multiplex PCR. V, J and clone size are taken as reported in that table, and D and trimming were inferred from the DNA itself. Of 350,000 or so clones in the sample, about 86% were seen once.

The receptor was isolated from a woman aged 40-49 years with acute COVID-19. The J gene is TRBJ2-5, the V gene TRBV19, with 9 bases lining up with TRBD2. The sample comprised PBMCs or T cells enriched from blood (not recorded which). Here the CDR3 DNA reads TGTGCCAGTAGTAGGTTTAGCGGGGGCCCAGGAGAGACCCAGTACTTC. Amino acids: CASSRFSGGPGETQYF.